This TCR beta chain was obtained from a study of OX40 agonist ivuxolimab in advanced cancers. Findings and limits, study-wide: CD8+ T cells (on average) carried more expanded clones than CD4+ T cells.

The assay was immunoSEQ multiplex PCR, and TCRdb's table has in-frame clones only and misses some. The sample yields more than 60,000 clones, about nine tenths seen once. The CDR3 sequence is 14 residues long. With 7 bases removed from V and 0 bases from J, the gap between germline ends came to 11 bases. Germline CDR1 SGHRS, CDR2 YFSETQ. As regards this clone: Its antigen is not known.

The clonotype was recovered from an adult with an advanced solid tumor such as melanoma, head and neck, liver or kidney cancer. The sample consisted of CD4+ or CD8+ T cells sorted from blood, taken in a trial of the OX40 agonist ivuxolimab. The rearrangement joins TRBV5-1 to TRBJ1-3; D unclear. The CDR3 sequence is CASQTGASGNTIYF. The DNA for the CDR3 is TGCGCCAGCCAAACGGGAGCCTCTGGAAACACCATATATTTT.